These 7 T cell receptor beta chains were sequenced from one sample in a study of cytomegalovirus exposure and HLA in healthy donors. PCR was performed using 60 Vbeta and 13 Jbeta primers. The assay was immunoSEQ multiplex PCR, and TCRdb's table has in-frame clones only and misses some. The table has 170,000 or so clones, around 84% seen once. The sequencing input was PBMCs. The receptor set was obtained from a man between 50 and 59 years old in good health and CMV-seropositive.

The chain couples TRBV11-2 to TRBJ2-1, with a tentative D call TRBD1 (6 bases). With 5 bases removed from V and 0 bases from J, the gap between germline ends came to 14 bases. Germline V lookup: CDR1 SGHAT, CDR2 FQNNGV. This CDR3 has 16 amino acids. In DNA form, the CDR3 reads TGTGCCAGCAGCACCCGCAGGGGACACTCCTACAATGAGCAGTTCTTC. Amino acids: CASSTRRGHSYNEQFF.

This clone was picked up one time. The chain couples TRBV27 to TRBJ2-7; 9 bases map to TRBD2. CDR3 length: 15 amino acids. Germline values: CDR1 MNHEY, CDR2 SMNVEV (reference sequence). After removal of 0 bases from V and 3 bases from J, the junction contained 3 bases not matched to a gene. CDR3 amino acids: CASSLSGLALYEQYV. CDR3 bases: TGTGCCAGCAGTTTATCGGGACTAGCACTCTACGAGCAGTACGTC.

The V call is TRBV7-6, the J call TRBJ1-1, with D possibly TRBD1 on 5 matching bases. This CDR3 is 14 amino acids long. The V and J ends lost 5 bases and 0 bases respectively, with 10 bases between them. CDR1 is SGHVS, CDR2 FNYEAQ, per germline. The DNA of the CDR3 is TGTGCCAGCAGCCCCGGGGGGATGAACACTGAAGCTTTCTTT. Amino acids: CASSPGGMNTEAFF.

V and J are TRBV11-3 and TRBJ2-5; perhaps TRBD1 as D (6 bases). The germline V gene encodes CDR1 SGHNT and CDR2 YENEEA. Between the trimmed V and J ends, which lost 4 bases and 8 bases, there was a span of 14 bases. The CDR3 sequence is 13 residues long. The CDR3 reads CASSSGDGKTQYF. CDR3 bases: TGTGCCAGCAGCTCAGGGGACGGAAAAACCCAGTACTTC.

This clone showed up just a few times. The V and J genes are TRBV14 and TRBJ2-2; D remains unclear. CDR1 and CDR2 (germline): SGHDN, FVKESK. The CDR3 totals 16 residues. Trimming cost V 1 base and J 4 bases, with 13 bases left between them. The CDR3 bases are TGTGCCAGCAGCCAAGGACTGAGTTCTAGCACCGGGGAGCTGTTTTTT. The encoded protein is CASSQGLSSSTGELFF.

The DNA of the CDR3 is TGTGCCAGCAGTTTCCACATGCAGAACACTGAAGCTTTCTTT. Protein product: CASSFHMQNTEAFF. This rearrangement joins TRBV6-1 to TRBJ1-1; D is unclear. Germline CDR1 reads MNHNS; CDR2 reads SASEGT. Trimming stripped 5 bases from V and 1 base from J, with 11 bases between. The CDR3 sequence is 14 residues long.

This clone was seen a single time. The CDR3 spells CASREYEAFF. In DNA, the CDR3 is TGTGCCAGCAGAGAGTATGAAGCTTTCTTT. The chain is built from TRBV6-1 and TRBJ1-1; D is unclear. Deletions cut 6 bases from V and 7 bases from J, with 6 bases between. Germline CDR1 reads MNHNS; CDR2 reads SASEGT. CDR3 length: 10 amino acids.